The 23 T cell receptor beta chains below all came from one sample that was sequenced in a study of blood T cell repertoires in COVID-19. Clones were sequenced by immunoSEQ multiplex PCR, and TCRdb holds only the in-frame ones, with some missing. Of some 96,000 clones in the sample, roughly nine tenths were seen once. Specimen: peripheral blood. These receptor sequences come from a man aged 50 to 59 with active COVID-19.

With regard to this clone: At one end the junction does not follow the germline gene, possibly because of a read error. The chain links TRBV5-1 to TRBJ1-2; 7 bases are a match to TRBD1. The CDR3 consists of 14 residues. CDR1 and CDR2 (germline): SGHRS, YFSETQ. The CDR3, as DNA: TGCGCCAGTAGCTTGGGGCAGGGGGGCTATGGCTACACCTTC. Protein sequence: CASSLGQGGYGYTF.

V and J are TRBV2 and TRBJ1-1; D not resolved. V lost 6 bases and J lost 7, with 9 bases in between. From germline, CDR1 is SNHLY and CDR2 FYNNEI. The CDR3 has 11 residues. CDR3 region: CASSRRSEAFF. CDR3 DNA sequence: TGTGCCAGCAGCCGGCGGAGTGAAGCTTTCTTT.

V is TRBV5-1 and J is TRBJ2-6; 9 bases map to TRBD1. The CDR3 is 18 amino acids. Germline assignment: CDR1 SGHRS and CDR2 YFSETQ. J was trimmed by 2 bases and V by 9 bases; bases with no gene match: 15. The CDR3 loop is CATRPTGGGYAGANVLTF. DNA of the CDR3: TGCGCCACCCGACCGACAGGGGGGGGTTATGCTGGGGCCAACGTCCTGACTTTC.

J is TRBJ1-2 and V is TRBV5-2. TRBV5-2 is given as a pseudogene. CDR3 length: 16 residues. CDR3 protein: CASKSLGEYETYGYTF. The CDR3, as DNA: TGTGCCAGCAAAAGTCTAGGAGAGTACGAGACCTATGGCTACACCTTC.

A remark on this clone: An end of the junction does not agree with germline; a read error may underlie this. The chain employs TRBV7-2 and TRBJ2-5; 11 bases agree with TRBD2. The CDR3 runs 18 residues. Germline CDR1 and CDR2: SGHTA and FQGNSA. The CDR3 nucleotides read TGTGCCAGCACCTTAACCCCCCGACTAGCGGGAAGTCAAGAGACCCAGTACTTC. It encodes CASTLTPRLAGSQETQYF.

The chain carries TRBV19 and TRBJ1-5; TRBD1 aligns across 7 bases. The trim removed 5 bases at V and 0 bases at J, leaving 4 bases unmatched. The CDR3 length is 15 residues. Germline V gives CDR1 LNHDA, CDR2 SQIVND (reference sequence). In nucleotides, the CDR3 is TGTGCCAGTAGTTTGGGACAGACTAGCAATCAGCCCCAGCATTTT. Its translation is CASSLGQTSNQPQHF.

In DNA, the CDR3 is TGTGCCAGCAGCCACACGTGGGGGGGATTCGCAGATACGCAGTATTTT. Translation: CASSHTWGGFADTQYF. The chain recombines TRBV11-3 with TRBJ2-3, with 7 positions matching TRBD2. V trimming: 5 bases; J trimming: 4 bases; junction bases outside the gene matches: 12. CDR1 SGHNT and CDR2 YENEEA come from the germline V gene. The CDR3 is 16 residues long.

The rearrangement links TRBV5-6 to TRBJ2-2, with D perhaps matching TRBD2 (6 bases). The CDR3 totals 14 residues. CDR1 is SGHDT, CDR2 YYEEEE, per germline. The germline V and J ends were trimmed by 2 bases and 7 bases, with 12 bases remaining between them. The CDR3 here is CASSFGTEHGELFF. CDR3 nucleotides: TGTGCCAGCAGCTTTGGGACTGAACACGGGGAGCTGTTTTTT.

This clone was seen a single time. DNA for the CDR3: TGCGCCAGCAGCCCGGACGGGACAGATAACTATGGCTACACCTTC. Its protein is CASSPDGTDNYGYTF. The rearrangement uses TRBV5-1 and TRBJ1-2; 7 positions agree with TRBD1. V shed 4 bases, J shed 1 base, and the junction held 7 bases outside the gene matches. Germline assignment: CDR1 SGHRS and CDR2 YFSETQ. The CDR3 has 15 residues.

This chain connects TRBV4-2 to TRBJ2-3; possible D gene TRBD1, 5 bases. The CDR3 is made up of 14 amino acids. V was trimmed by 5 bases and J by 2 bases, leaving 11 bases between them. Germline V gives CDR1 LGHNA, CDR2 YNFKEQ. In DNA, the CDR3 is TGTGCCAGCAGCGACAGCCAATACACAGATACGCAGTATTTT. Translating it yields CASSDSQYTDTQYF.

J is TRBJ1-2 and V is TRBV25-1; no definite D call. Per the germline V gene, CDR1 is MGHDK and CDR2 is SYGVNS. CDR3 length: 13 residues. V lost 6 bases and J 7 bases, leaving 15 bases between the germline ends. For the CDR3, the DNA is TGTGCCAGCAGGGAGCCCTCGCAACCTGGCTACACCTTC. This sequence encodes CASREPSQPGYTF.

The chain combines TRBV4-1 with TRBJ1-1; D gene uncertain. CDR3 size: 14 residues. Germline V gene data show CDR1 as MGHRA and CDR2 as YSYEKL. With 4 bases removed from V and 6 bases from J, the gap between germline ends came to 15 bases. This chain's CDR3 is CASSREGSDAEAFF. The DNA for the CDR3 is TGCGCCAGCAGCCGGGAGGGCTCGGATGCTGAAGCTTTCTTT.

The chain couples TRBV10-2 to TRBJ2-1; D is perhaps TRBD2 (6 bases). CDR1 WSHSY and CDR2 SAAADI come from the germline V gene. This CDR3 region has 15 residues. Deletions cut 7 bases from V and 6 bases from J, with 19 bases between. The CDR3: CASKEGSLLGNEQFF. CDR3 bases: TGCGCCAGCAAGGAGGGCTCCCTTTTAGGCAATGAGCAGTTCTTC.

The CDR3 bases are TGTGCCAGCAGCCAAGATCCCAGCGGGAGCCCGACCGGGGAGCTGTTTTTT. Translation: CASSQDPSGSPTGELFF. The chain employs TRBV4-2 and TRBJ2-2, with 8 positions matching TRBD2. Germline values: CDR1 LGHNA, CDR2 YNFKEQ. Germline trimming cut 0 bases from V and 5 bases from J; bases unmatched to any gene: 8. The length of the CDR3 is 17 residues.

This clone turned up a few times. The chain uses TRBV5-8 and TRBJ2-5, with TRBD2 as a possible D gene (7 bases). The germline gives CDR1 SGHTS, CDR2 YDEGEE. The CDR3 consists of 15 residues. V lost 2 bases to trimming and J lost 3 bases, with 14 bases between them. CDR3 region: CASSFAQGGKETQYF. CDR3 DNA sequence: TGTGCCAGCAGCTTTGCACAGGGAGGGAAAGAGACCCAGTACTTC.

The chain carries TRBV7-2 and TRBJ2-1; D is possibly TRBD2 (7 bases). This CDR3 has 16 amino acids. V lost 2 bases, J lost 2 bases, and 13 bases lay in between. CDR1 and CDR2 (germline): SGHTA, FQGNSA. The CDR3 here is CASSLPAGAPYNEQFF. Here the CDR3 DNA reads TGTGCCAGCAGCTTACCGGCGGGGGCCCCCTACAATGAGCAGTTCTTC.

This chain connects TRBV7-2 to TRBJ2-1, with 8 bases aligning to TRBD2. The CDR3 sequence is 14 residues long. The germline V gene encodes CDR1 SGHTA and CDR2 FQGNSA. After removal of 5 bases from V and 13 bases from J, the junction contained 13 bases not matched to a gene. CDR3 in amino acids: CASSLLGSGGPQFF. DNA for the CDR3: TGTGCCAGCAGCCTCTTGGGGAGCGGGGGCCCTCAGTTCTTC.

This clone was seen only a few times. Here the CDR3 DNA reads TGTGCCAGCAGCTTAACTAGCGGGGGGAACAATGAGCAGTTCTTC. It is translated as CASSLTSGGNNEQFF. The gene calls are TRBV7-9 and TRBJ2-1; 12 positions match TRBD2. Losses at the gene ends were 2 bases for V and 5 bases for J; bases not matched to a gene: 1. Looked up from germline, CDR1 is SEHNR and CDR2 is FQNEAQ (reference sequence). CDR3 length: 15 residues.

The chain employs TRBV25-1 and TRBJ1-1; no definite D call. The CDR3 runs to 13 residues. CDR1 MGHDK and CDR2 SYGVNS come from the germline V gene. Trimming cost V 6 bases and J 3 bases, with 11 bases left between them. The CDR3 region is CASSPAGYTEAFF. The DNA for the CDR3 is TGTGCCAGCAGCCCGGCGGGGTACACTGAAGCTTTCTTT.

The gene calls are TRBV11-2 and TRBJ2-1; TRBD1 matches at 7 bases. With 3 bases clipped from V and 4 bases from J, the junction kept 6 bases outside the gene matches. CDR3 size: 15 residues. Germline assignment: CDR1 SGHAT and CDR2 FQNNGV. CDR3: CASSFLGTEYNEQFF. The DNA of the CDR3 is TGTGCCAGCAGCTTTTTGGGGACAGAATACAATGAGCAGTTCTTC. The full variable domain, rest sourced from reference TRBV11-2 and TRBJ2-1, is EAGVAQSPRYKIIEKRQSVAFWCNPISGHATLYWYQQILGQGPKLLIQFQNNGVVDDSQLPKDRFSAERLKGVDSTLKIQPAKLEDSAVYLCASSFLGTEYNEQFFGPGTRLTVL.

The J gene is TRBJ2-5, the V gene TRBV30; D not certain. The CDR3 is 11 residues long. Germline V gene data show CDR1 as GTSNPN and CDR2 as SVGIG (reference sequence). The V and J ends lost 0 bases and 9 bases respectively, with 8 bases between them. Here the CDR3 reads CAWSVSVSQYF. Written as DNA, the CDR3 is TGTGCCTGGAGTGTCTCTGTCTCCCAGTACTTC.

This rearrangement joins TRBV3-1 (or the pseudogene TRBV3-2) to TRBJ2-1; D is unresolved. V was shortened by 4 bases and J by 5 bases, with 6 bases between the two germline ends. The CDR3 is 12 residues long. Germline CDR1 LGHDT, CDR2 YNNKEL (reference sequence). In DNA, the CDR3 is TGTGCCAGCAGCCTTCTAGACAATGAGCAGTTCTTC. Translation gives CASSLLDNEQFF.

The chain carries TRBV7-8 and TRBJ2-4; 8 nucleotides line up with TRBD2. The CDR3 is made up of 14 amino acids. The V segment lost 8 bases and the J segment 6 bases; nucleotides outside the gene matches: 9. The germline V gene encodes CDR1 SGHVS and CDR2 FQNEAQ. The CDR3 sequence is CASALSGGGNIQYF. CDR3 DNA: TGTGCCAGCGCCCTAAGCGGGGGCGGAAACATTCAGTACTTC.